This TCR beta chain is from a study of CD8 T cells in ankylosing spondylitis. Trimming took off 0 bases at V and 4 bases at J, with 10 bases between the two ends. This CDR3 contains 14 residues. CDR1 and CDR2 (germline): SGHRS, YFSETQ. Of note for this clonotype: Its antigen remains unidentified.

Study-level points and caveats: Disease-linked clones reportedly concentrated significantly in matched ankylosing spondylitis synovial fluid. Relatively rare in peripheral blood, disease-linked clones were also CD8+. The study identified a TCR beta motif of roughly eight highly homologous variants that appeared characteristic of ankylosing spondylitis blood.

TCRdb reprocessed the 5' RACE reads via MiXCR and lists one record per CDR3 protein. This table holds roughly 370,000 distinct CDR3 sequences, about a fifth found once. This TCR derives from a male donor with ankylosing spondylitis. Sequenced: blood, either unsorted or a sorted T cell fraction (not recorded which). J is TRBJ1-1 and V is TRBV5-1; no reliable D call. CDR3 sequence (DNA): TGCGCCAGCAGCTTGGCCGTTACGGGCACTGAAGCTTTCTTT. Translation gives CASSLAVTGTEAFF.